The 19 T cell receptor beta chains listed next were all sequenced from one sample in a study of CD8 T cells in Susac syndrome. Random hexamers served to reverse transcribe roughly 0.45 to 1 ug RNA. MiXCR, run by TCRdb on the immunoSEQ multiplex PCR reads, gives a single entry per CDR3 protein. There are about 200,000 distinct CDR3 sequences in the sample; around 96% occur only once, and approximately 0.097% lies in the top ten. The sample comprised CD4+ T cells from PBMCs. The source is a human donor with multiple sclerosis.

This chain joins TRBV12-3 or TRBV12-4 and TRBJ2-2; D is perhaps TRBD1 (6 bases). V lost 6 bases and J lost 7, with 12 bases in between. The CDR3 totals 13 residues. DNA of the CDR3: TGTGCCAGCAGCCCTGGGGGCCACGGGGAGCTGTTTTTT. This sequence encodes CASSPGGHGELFF.

The chain has TRBV20-1 and TRBJ2-2; D is uncertain. Germline values: CDR1 DFQATT, CDR2 SNEGSKA (reference sequence). The CDR3 is 14 amino acids. V lost 2 bases and J 1 base, leaving 8 bases between the germline ends. CDR3 protein: CSARLGVNTGELFF. The CDR3 coding sequence is TGCAGTGCTAGATTAGGTGTGAACACCGGGGAGCTGTTTTTT.

This chain uses TRBV20-1 with TRBJ1-2; TRBD1 is a possible D gene (6 bases). Trimming shortened V by 4 bases and J by 8 bases, and 17 bases separated the two germline ends. The CDR3 has 13 amino acids. Germline-derived CDR1 and CDR2 are DFQATT and SNEGSKA (reference sequence). DNA of the CDR3: TGCAGTGCTACCCCGGGGGGGCGAAGCGGCTACACCTTC. Encoded protein: CSATPGGRSGYTF.

The rearrangement joins TRBV20-1 to TRBJ2-3, with 12 positions matching TRBD2. The CDR3 sequence is 18 residues long. J lost 0 bases, V lost 6 bases, and 13 bases had no gene match. Germline V gene sequence: CDR1 DFQATT, CDR2 SNEGSKA (reference sequence). CDR3 sequence: CSADSLAGGGGSTDTQYF. The CDR3 DNA sequence: TGCAGTGCCGATTCACTAGCGGGAGGCGGTGGGAGCACAGATACGCAGTATTTT.

The rearrangement links TRBV7-9 to TRBJ2-5; D is undetermined. The CDR3 has 14 residues. Trimming stripped 3 bases from V and 5 bases from J, with 13 bases between. Per germline, CDR1 SEHNR and CDR2 FQNEAQ (reference sequence). The CDR3 bases are TGTGCCAGCAGCTTGATGACCGGTTATGAGACCCAGTACTTC. This encodes CASSLMTGYETQYF.

The V call is TRBV20-1, the J call TRBJ2-4, with unresolved D. Trimming took 6 bases from V and 4 from J, leaving 13 bases between them. Germline CDR1 and CDR2: DFQATT and SNEGSKA (reference sequence). CDR3 size: 13 residues. The CDR3 nucleotides are TGCAGTGCCCCCGATGTCACTAAAAACATTCAGTACTTC. Translating gives CSAPDVTKNIQYF.

This chain links TRBV29-1 with TRBJ2-3; 14 bases match TRBD2. The ends lost 4 bases at V and 8 bases at J; junction bases unmatched: 5. This CDR3 has 14 residues. Germline V gene sequence: CDR1 SQVTM, CDR2 ANQGSEA. The CDR3 DNA sequence: TGCAGCGTTGGGACTAGCGGGGGGCCGGCTACGCAGTATTTT. It encodes CSVGTSGGPATQYF.

This rearrangement joins TRBV20-1 to TRBJ2-3; D unresolved. V was trimmed by 3 bases and J by 2 bases, leaving 6 bases between them. Germline V gives CDR1 DFQATT, CDR2 SNEGSKA (reference sequence). The CDR3 covers 12 residues. The CDR3 reads CSARKNTDTQYF. DNA for the CDR3: TGCAGTGCTAGGAAGAACACAGATACGCAGTATTTT.

V is TRBV3-1 and J is TRBJ2-7; 8 nucleotides match TRBD1. CDR1 is LGHDT, CDR2 YNNKEL, per germline (reference sequence). V was clipped by 2 bases and J by 7 bases; unmatched bases: 13. This CDR3 spans 16 amino acids. The CDR3 sequence: CASSQPGTGPSREQYF. CDR3 sequence (DNA): TGTGCCAGCAGCCAACCCGGGACAGGACCCTCTAGGGAGCAGTACTTC.

The CDR3 reads CAGDAFYTQYF. CDR3 nucleotides: TGTGCCGGGGACGCCTTCTATACGCAGTATTTT. The chain couples TRBV30 to TRBJ2-3; D might be TRBD1 or TRBD2, each matching 5 bases. Germline values: CDR1 GTSNPN, CDR2 SVGIG (reference sequence). With 8 bases removed from V and 7 bases from J, the gap between germline ends came to 13 bases. The CDR3 is made up of 11 amino acids.

This sequence joins TRBV29-1 and TRBJ1-2, with 8 nucleotides matching TRBD1. The CDR3 runs to 16 residues. Germline CDR1 SQVTM, CDR2 ANQGSEA. J was trimmed by 8 bases and V by 5 bases; bases with no gene match: 19. The CDR3 spells CSVIRRTGRGIGGYTF. The CDR3 DNA follows: TGCAGCGTTATCAGGAGGACAGGGCGTGGGATAGGAGGCTACACCTTC.

The chain carries TRBV7-8 and TRBJ1-4, with 10 bases identical to TRBD1. This CDR3 has 16 amino acids. The germline CDR1 and CDR2 sequences are SGHVS and FQNEAQ. Trimming took 5 bases from V and 7 from J; bases not matched to a gene: 10. The CDR3 nucleotides are TGTGCCAGCAGCAAGGGACAGGGGTCCCTCATTGAAAAACTGTTTTTT. Protein product: CASSKGQGSLIEKLFF.

This chain links TRBV20-1 with TRBJ2-1; 8 bases line up with TRBD2. The J segment lost 5 bases and the V segment lost 4 bases, leaving 4 bases of the junction unmatched. There are 13 residues in the CDR3. Germline values: CDR1 DFQATT, CDR2 SNEGSKA (reference sequence). The CDR3 sequence: CSAIAGYNNEQFF. In DNA, the CDR3 is TGCAGTGCTATAGCGGGGTACAACAATGAGCAGTTCTTC.

The chain couples TRBV4-1 to TRBJ1-2, with TRBD1 matching over 7 bases. The CDR3 sequence is 13 residues long. J lost 8 bases, V lost 4 bases, and 7 bases had no gene match. Germline V gives CDR1 MGHRA, CDR2 YSYEKL. CDR3 protein: CASSPQTGNGYTF. DNA of the CDR3: TGCGCCAGCAGCCCCCAGACAGGGAACGGCTACACCTTC.

The rearrangement joins TRBV29-1 to TRBJ2-5, with a weak D call TRBD1 (6 bases). V lost 3 bases, J lost 3 bases, and 11 bases lay in between. CDR1 and CDR2 from the germline V gene are SQVTM and ANQGSEA. The CDR3 contains 13 residues. The CDR3: CSVEKTGKETQYF. In nucleotides, the CDR3 is TGCAGCGTTGAGAAAACAGGGAAAGAGACCCAGTACTTC.

The V gene is TRBV12-3 or TRBV12-4, the J gene TRBJ2-7; 10 bases match TRBD1. J was trimmed by 2 bases and V by 10 bases; bases with no gene match: 5. The CDR3 extends over 13 amino acids. Written as DNA, the CDR3 is TGTGCCATAGGGGACAGGGGCACCTACGAGCAGTACTTC. This translates into CAIGDRGTYEQYF.

The V and J genes are TRBV20-1 and TRBJ1-1; no definite D call. There are 15 residues in the CDR3. Per the germline V gene, CDR1 is DFQATT and CDR2 is SNEGSKA (reference sequence). Trimming stripped 0 bases from V and 1 base from J, with 12 bases between. The DNA for the CDR3 is TGCAGTGCTAGAGATTTGGGTGGACGGAACACTGAAGCTTTCTTT. This encodes CSARDLGGRNTEAFF.

V gene TRBV24-1 combines with J gene TRBJ2-1; 8 nucleotides line up with TRBD2. CDR1 is KGHDR, CDR2 SFDVKD, per germline. The CDR3 is 16 amino acids. Trimming at V came to 3 bases and at J to 9 bases, leaving 12 bases not matched to a gene. The CDR3 spells CATSDPRSGVGPEQFF. The CDR3 coding sequence is TGTGCCACCAGTGATCCGCGTAGCGGGGTTGGTCCTGAGCAGTTCTTC.

The chain links TRBV15 to TRBJ2-7, with D possibly matching TRBD2 (5 bases). Germline V gene data show CDR1 as LNHNV and CDR2 as YYDKDF (reference sequence). This CDR3 is built from 13 residues. The ends were cut back, 6 bases at V and 3 bases at J, with 12 bases in the middle. Here the CDR3 reads CATRDAGFYEQYF. The CDR3 DNA reads as TGTGCCACCAGGGACGCGGGCTTCTACGAGCAGTACTTC.